This TCR beta chain was identified during a study of beta chain features in type 1 diabetes. Across the whole study: Patients did not differ from healthy donors in age, gender or cell yield. Sorted cells numbering 107,917,701 were examined across all samples. Whole-study findings and limits: Within each of all four CD4+ subsets, Type 1 diabetes patients had TCRB CDR3s that were moderately but significantly shorter.

CDR1 is SNHLY and CDR2 is FYNNEI in the germline V gene. This CDR3 comprises 14 residues. With 6 bases clipped from V and 2 bases from J, the junction kept 5 bases outside the gene matches. Reverse transcription of all isolated RNA meant that expressed TCRB transcripts were sequenced. The protocol was immunoSEQ multiplex PCR, while the TCRdb copy is restricted to in-frame clones and leaves out a portion. Of hundreds of thousands of clones in the sample, roughly 8.8% were seen once. This clone occurred many times. The antigen is not known. Over 95% purity was reached by all sorted populations. This chain uses TRBV2 with TRBJ2-3, with 7 positions matching TRBD2. The sample taken for sequencing was central memory CD4+ T cells from blood. This clonotype was sampled from a man between 25 and 39 years old with type 1 diabetes. The CDR3 DNA is TGTGCCAGCAGCCGGGACTATAACACAGATACGCAGTATTTT. The encoded protein is CASSRDYNTDTQYF.